The 23 T cell receptor beta chains reported below all come from one sample, sequenced in a study of CD8 T cells in ankylosing spondylitis. No cognate antigen is known for these TCRs. Study-wide results and limits: Blood of patients with ankylosing spondylitis appeared to be characterized by a TCR beta motif of about 8 highly homologous variants.

Via MiXCR, TCRdb re-called the 5' RACE reads, giving one row per CDR3 protein. The sample contains some 840,000 distinct CDR3 sequences, 12% of which appear only once. Source material: blood, either unsorted or a sorted T cell fraction (not recorded which). The receptors originated from a male donor with ankylosing spondylitis.

This sequence joins TRBV6-5 and TRBJ1-1, with TRBD1 as a possible D gene (5 bases). Trimming left V 0 bases short and J 3 bases short, with 14 bases between. The V gene's germline CDR1 is MNHEY and CDR2 SVGAGI. The CDR3 length is 16 residues. The CDR3 sequence: CASSYSKARGDTEAFF. The CDR3 region has the DNA TGTGCCAGCAGTTACTCGAAAGCCAGAGGGGACACTGAAGCTTTCTTT.

This clonotype has at least ten counts. This sequence joins TRBV24-1 and TRBJ1-2, with D unresolved. V was shortened by 5 bases and J by 8 bases, with 2 bases between the two germline ends. The CDR3 is 9 amino acids. The V gene's germline CDR1 is KGHDR and CDR2 SFDVKD. The CDR3 coding sequence is TGTGCCACCAGTGGAGGCTACACCTTC. Protein: CATSGGYTF.

This clonotype was seen a handful of times. J is TRBJ2-7 and V is TRBV20-1, with D perhaps TRBD1 (6 bases). The CDR3 loop spans 12 amino acids. CDR1 is DFQATT, CDR2 SNEGSKA, per germline (reference sequence). Trimming removed 5 bases from V and 3 bases from J, with 11 bases in between. CDR3 loop: CSAPRRGYEQYF. For the CDR3, the DNA is TGCAGTGCTCCGCGCAGGGGCTACGAGCAGTACTTC.

This clonotype has a handful of counts. CDR3 DNA sequence: TGCGCCAGCAGAAGGGGACTAGCGGACCGCACAGATACGCAGTATTTT. Encoded protein: CASRRGLADRTDTQYF. The gene calls are TRBV5-1 and TRBJ2-3; 11 nucleotides line up with TRBD2. The V segment lost 5 bases and the J segment 1 base; nucleotides outside the gene matches: 6. Germline-derived CDR1 and CDR2 are SGHRS and YFSETQ. This CDR3 has 16 amino acids. The entire variable domain, with the rest obtained from reference TRBV5-1 and TRBJ2-3, is as follows: KAGVTQTPRYLIKTRGQQVTLSCSPISGHRSVSWYQQTPGQGLQFLFEYFSETQRNKGNFPGRFSGRQFSNSRSEMNVSTLELGDSALYLCASRRGLADRTDTQYFGPGTRLTVL.

This chain uses TRBV27 with TRBJ2-1; tentative D call: TRBD2 (6 bases). V dropped 4 bases and J dropped 9 bases, with 16 bases sitting between them. This CDR3 is built from 14 residues. Looked up from germline, CDR1 is MNHEY and CDR2 is SMNVEV (reference sequence). In nucleotides, the CDR3 is TGTGCCAGCAGTTCCCCCGGGAGCACAAGTGAGCAGTTCTTC. Protein sequence: CASSSPGSTSEQFF.

This rearrangement joins TRBV6-5 to TRBJ2-7, with D hard to call. V gave up 4 bases and J gave up 6 bases, with 10 bases separating them. This CDR3 comprises 12 residues. The germline gives CDR1 MNHEY, CDR2 SVGAGI. The CDR3 DNA is TGTGCCAGCAGTTCAGACTTGGGCGAGCAGTACTTC. Amino acids: CASSSDLGEQYF.

The sample holds a few counts of this clonotype. The chain has TRBV15 and TRBJ2-3, with TRBD1 as a possible D gene (6 bases). The CDR3 spans 12 residues. Trimming pared 8 bases from V and 3 bases from J, leaving 9 bases between. Germline assignment: CDR1 LNHNV and CDR2 YYDKDF (reference sequence). CDR3 sequence reads: CATRRGTDTQYF. CDR3 nucleotide sequence: TGTGCCACCCGAAGGGGGACAGATACGCAGTATTTT.

This clonotype was observed many times. The V gene is TRBV20-1, the J gene TRBJ2-4; TRBD2 matches at 7 bases. The CDR3 length is 14 residues. J gave up 1 base and V 6 bases, and 6 bases lay outside the gene matches. CDR1 is DFQATT, CDR2 SNEGSKA, per germline (reference sequence). The CDR3 sequence: CSAMGGRAKNIQYF. DNA of the CDR3: TGCAGTGCCATGGGAGGGCGGGCCAAAAACATTCAGTACTTC.

This clonotype was observed a handful of times. The V and J genes are TRBV28 and TRBJ2-1, with D uncertain. CDR1 is MDHEN and CDR2 is SYDVKM in the germline V gene. V lost 3 bases, J lost 6 bases, and 15 bases lay in between. The CDR3 sequence is 15 residues long. The CDR3 region has the DNA TGTGCCAGCAGTTTTACTCAGGCTTGGGGCAATGAGCAGTTCTTC. It specifies CASSFTQAWGNEQFF.

This clonotype was seen many times. The chain uses TRBV5-1 and TRBJ2-5; D may be TRBD1 (6 bases). This CDR3 has 15 residues. Looked up from germline, CDR1 is SGHRS and CDR2 is YFSETQ. V was clipped by 0 bases and J by 7 bases, with 16 bases between them. CDR3 nucleotide sequence: TGCGCCAGCAGCTTGGGAGGGGGAATTGGAGGGACCCAGTACTTC. This translates into CASSLGGGIGGTQYF. Full variable domain (remainder filled in from reference TRBV5-1 and TRBJ2-5): KAGVTQTPRYLIKTRGQQVTLSCSPISGHRSVSWYQQTPGQGLQFLFEYFSETQRNKGNFPGRFSGRQFSNSRSEMNVSTLELGDSALYLCASSLGGGIGGTQYFGPGTRLLVL.

CDR3 in amino acids: CASSYPLRARQDTQYF. The CDR3 DNA follows: TGTGCCAGCAGTTACCCCCTGAGGGCTAGGCAAGATACGCAGTATTTT. This chain links TRBV6-2 or TRBV6-3 with TRBJ2-3, with D possibly being TRBD2 (5 bases). V was pared by 2 bases and J by 5 bases, with 17 bases between. Germline values: CDR1 MNHEY, CDR2 SVGEGT. CDR3 length: 16 residues.

This clonotype was seen only a few times. The V call is TRBV20-1, the J call TRBJ2-1; D remains unclear. CDR3 length: 15 residues. With 4 bases removed from V and 0 bases from J, the gap between germline ends came to 13 bases. Germline loops: CDR1 DFQATT, CDR2 SNEGSKA (reference sequence). The CDR3: CSAISGSGSYNEQFF. In DNA form, the CDR3 reads TGCAGTGCTATTTCCGGGTCCGGCTCCTACAATGAGCAGTTCTTC.

This clonotype was seen a handful of times. This chain uses TRBV6-1 with TRBJ1-1; D remains unclear. The CDR3 runs 15 residues. V was shortened by 3 bases and J by 1 base, with 12 bases between the two germline ends. From germline, CDR1 is MNHNS and CDR2 SASEGT. CDR3 DNA sequence: TGTGCCAGCAGTGAGCCGGGCAACGCGAACACTGAAGCTTTCTTT. Protein product: CASSEPGNANTEAFF.

This clonotype was counted only a few times. The chain couples TRBV6-2 or TRBV6-3 to TRBJ2-1; TRBD2 matches at 11 bases. This CDR3 spans 20 amino acids. Trimming removed 3 bases from V and 0 bases from J; junction bases left unmatched: 13. CDR1 is MNHEY, CDR2 SVGEGT, per germline. CDR3 residues: CASSYLFGLAGVSSYNEQFF. As DNA, the CDR3 is TGTGCCAGCAGTTATCTATTCGGACTAGCGGGTGTAAGCTCCTACAATGAGCAGTTCTTC.

The sample holds one count of this clonotype. V is TRBV7-2 and J is TRBJ1-1, with D perhaps TRBD1 (5 bases). The V end was cut by 4 bases, the J end by 1 base, with 13 bases between. In germline, CDR1 is SGHTA, CDR2 FQGNSA. The CDR3 is made up of 15 amino acids. This chain's CDR3 is CASSSLGARNTEAFF. For the CDR3, the DNA is TGTGCCAGCAGCTCCCTCGGGGCCCGGAACACTGAAGCTTTCTTT.

This clonotype was counted between two and nine times. The rearrangement links TRBV6-2 or TRBV6-3 to TRBJ2-7; TRBD2 matches 7 bases. The V segment lost 6 bases and the J segment 5 bases; nucleotides outside the gene matches: 10. Germline V gene lookup returns CDR1 MNHEY and CDR2 SVGEGT. CDR3 length: 14 residues. The CDR3 DNA sequence: TGTGCCAGCAGGAAGTTGGGAGGGCGGAACGAGCAGTACTTC. This gives the protein CASRKLGGRNEQYF.

This clonotype occurred many times. The V and J genes are TRBV7-8 and TRBJ1-6; no clear D gene. The length of the CDR3 is 13 residues. Germline values: CDR1 SGHVS, CDR2 FQNEAQ. Trimming cost V 1 base and J 10 bases, with 8 bases left between them. CDR3 bases: TGTGCCAGCAGCTTAGTTCCCTCCTCACCCCTCCACTTT. Translation gives CASSLVPSSPLHF. Using reference TRBV7-8 and TRBJ1-6 for the parts outside the CDR3, the full variable domain is GAGVSQSPRYKVAKRGQDVALRCDPISGHVSLFWYQQALGQGPEFLTYFQNEAQLDKSGLPSDRFFAERPEGSVSTLKIQRTQQEDSAVYLCASSLVPSSPLHFGNGTRLTVT.

This sequence joins TRBV6-2 or TRBV6-3 and TRBJ2-1; D perhaps matches TRBD1 (6 bases). Germline V gives CDR1 MNHEY, CDR2 SVGEGT. The ends were cut back, 7 bases at V and 3 bases at J, with 10 bases in the middle. CDR3 size: 13 residues. Written as DNA, the CDR3 is TGTGCCAGCACCCAGGACAGCTACAATGAGCAGTTCTTC. Amino acids: CASTQDSYNEQFF.

This clonotype was picked up many times. The chain uses TRBV4-2 and TRBJ2-4; D is uncertain. The CDR3 is 12 residues long. CDR1 LGHNA and CDR2 YNFKEQ come from the germline V gene. The V gene lost 4 bases and the J gene lost 8 bases, with 9 bases spanning the gap. The CDR3 DNA follows: TGTGCCAGCAGCCCCTCTGGAGACATTCAGTACTTC. Encoded protein: CASSPSGDIQYF.

In its sample, this clonotype was seen a few times. The genes are TRBV10-3 and TRBJ2-7; 8 nucleotides agree with TRBD2. Trimming took 11 bases from V and 7 from J; bases not matched to a gene: 19. Germline values: CDR1 ENHRY, CDR2 SYGVKD. The CDR3 sequence is 15 residues long. The CDR3 sequence is CAVQAAGALREEQYF. The CDR3 coding sequence is TGTGCCGTCCAAGCAGCGGGGGCCTTAAGGGAAGAGCAGTACTTC.

The chain joins TRBV20-1 to TRBJ2-1; 14 bases fit TRBD2. V lost 5 bases to trimming and J lost 5 bases; unmatched junction nucleotides: 17. Germline CDR1 is DFQATT and CDR2 is SNEGSKA (reference sequence). This CDR3 comprises 19 residues. DNA of the CDR3: TGCAGTGCTGGGGGCCGCGGGACTAGCGGGAGACTCCGGGACAATGAGCAGTTCTTC. The encoded protein is CSAGGRGTSGRLRDNEQFF.

This rearrangement joins TRBV11-1 to TRBJ2-5, with D unclear. The CDR3 sequence is 12 residues long. V lost 8 bases and J 5 bases, leaving 12 bases between the germline ends. Per germline, CDR1 SGHAT and CDR2 FQDESV (reference sequence). This chain's CDR3 is CASGHLGETQYF. In DNA, the CDR3 is TGTGCCAGCGGGCACTTGGGGGAGACCCAGTACTTC.

In its sample, this clonotype was seen many times. CDR3 protein: CASSQDWSAEETQYF. DNA for the CDR3: TGTGCCAGCAGCCAAGATTGGTCAGCGGAAGAGACCCAGTACTTC. The chain has TRBV4-2 and TRBJ2-5; D is perhaps TRBD2 (5 bases). Germline V lookup: CDR1 LGHNA, CDR2 YNFKEQ. The CDR3 has 15 amino acids. Trimming left V 0 bases short and J 3 bases short, with 11 bases between.